Presented here are 23 T cell receptor beta chains from one specimen sequenced in a study of human T cells and chemical hapten exposure. Stated time point: patch test 1, 2 weeks after DPC sensitization. Treatment indicated: therapeutic diphenylcyclopropenone sensitization with weekly scalp DPC. TCRdb recomputed calls from the RACE reads with MiXCR, one row per CDR3 protein. The table lists approximately 350,000 distinct CDR3 sequences, around 7% of them singletons, with 7.5% to 8.5% in the top ten. Sequencing used whole blood, obtained in connection with sensitization to the hapten diphenylcyclopropenone (DPC). These receptors all come from a woman in her late teens or twenties with alopecia areata. Some clones in this sample may be carry-over from other donors' samples.

This clonotype was found many times. The chain employs TRBV14 and TRBJ2-7; D may be TRBD1 (5 bases). The germline V and J ends were trimmed by 0 bases and 6 bases, with 12 bases remaining between them. CDR1 and CDR2 from the germline V gene are SGHDN and FVKESK. The CDR3 is 14 residues long. CDR3 DNA: TGTGCCAGCAGCCAAGAGCCAGGGTACTCCGAGCAGTACTTC. It encodes CASSQEPGYSEQYF.

The V and J genes are TRBV10-3 and TRBJ1-2, with D uncertain. V lost 8 bases to trimming and J lost 5 bases, with 18 bases between them. The CDR3 consists of 14 residues. CDR1 ENHRY and CDR2 SYGVKD come from the germline V gene. Here the CDR3 DNA reads TGTGCCATCGCCCCGGACGCCTTACTTTATGGCTACACCTTC. This gives the protein CAIAPDALLYGYTF.

The CDR3 reads CASSFRGGAYEQYF. The DNA of the CDR3 is TGCGCCAGCAGCTTCCGCGGGGGAGCCTACGAGCAGTACTTC. V gene TRBV5-1 combines with J gene TRBJ2-7; 7 bases are a match to TRBD2. Germline lookup yields CDR1 SGHRS and CDR2 YFSETQ. V trimming: 2 bases; J trimming: 2 bases; junction bases outside the gene matches: 4. This CDR3 is 14 amino acids long.

The V gene is TRBV12-3 or TRBV12-4, the J gene TRBJ2-5; either TRBD1 or TRBD2 may supply D (5 bases each). Trimming cost V 0 bases and J 3 bases, with 8 bases left between them. This CDR3 has 14 amino acids. CDR3 protein: CASSLAGREETQYF. CDR3 DNA: TGTGCCAGCAGTTTAGCGGGACGGGAAGAGACCCAGTACTTC.

The genes are TRBV6-2 or TRBV6-3 and TRBJ1-5, with D tentatively TRBD1 (6 bases). CDR3 size: 14 residues. Trimming took off 6 bases at V and 5 bases at J, with 14 bases between the two ends. Germline CDR1 MNHEY, CDR2 SVGEGT. The chain's CDR3 is CASRPPGGYQPQHF. CDR3 DNA: TGTGCCAGCAGACCCCCGGGGGGCTATCAGCCCCAGCATTTT.

V gene TRBV7-2 combines with J gene TRBJ2-3, with TRBD2 identical over 12 bases. The V gene end was trimmed by 1 base and the J gene end by 1 base; junction bases not matched to a gene: 9. Germline values: CDR1 SGHTA, CDR2 FQGNSA. CDR3 length: 19 amino acids. The CDR3 loop is CASSLGSPRLAGGTDTQYF. The CDR3 coding sequence is TGTGCCAGCAGCTTAGGTTCTCCGAGACTAGCGGGGGGCACAGATACGCAGTATTTT.

This chain joins TRBV20-1 and TRBJ2-7, with 7 bases lining up with TRBD2. The CDR3 sequence is 13 residues long. Unmatched junction bases numbered 7, after V lost 2 bases and J lost 6 bases. The germline CDR1 and CDR2 sequences are DFQATT and SNEGSKA (reference sequence). The CDR3 loop is CSARSTGGAEQYF. The DNA of the CDR3 is TGCAGTGCTAGAAGTACGGGGGGTGCCGAGCAGTACTTC.

This clonotype was found many times. The chain joins TRBV28 to TRBJ2-5, with 9 nucleotides matching TRBD1. CDR1 and CDR2 from the germline V gene are MDHEN and SYDVKM. The J segment lost 8 bases and the V segment lost 6 bases, leaving 10 bases of the junction unmatched. The CDR3 is made up of 14 amino acids. CDR3: CASSPSLTGGTQYF. DNA for the CDR3: TGTGCCAGCAGCCCTAGCTTGACAGGGGGTACCCAGTACTTC.

This clonotype was seen only a few times. V usage is TRBV13 and J usage is TRBJ2-3; maybe TRBD2 (5 bases). CDR1 is PRHDT and CDR2 is FYEKMQ in the germline V gene (reference sequence). The V end lost 2 bases, the J end lost 1 base, and 7 bases lay between the germline ends. The CDR3 totals 14 residues. This chain's CDR3 is CASSLYGGTDTQYF. Here the CDR3 DNA reads TGTGCCAGCAGCTTATACGGGGGCACAGATACGCAGTATTTT.

Only a few counts were recorded for this clonotype. The chain employs TRBV6-1 and TRBJ2-1; TRBD1 matches at 8 bases. Per the germline V gene, CDR1 is MNHNS and CDR2 is SASEGT. V lost 2 bases, J lost 4 bases, and 4 bases stayed unmatched. The CDR3 consists of 15 residues. In nucleotides, the CDR3 is TGTGCCAGCAGTGAATACCGGGACAGGTACAATGAGCAGTTCTTC. Residues: CASSEYRDRYNEQFF.

This chain uses TRBV7-8 with TRBJ1-1; 8 positions agree with TRBD1. With V trimmed by 5 bases and J by 5 bases, 13 bases remained unmatched. Germline CDR1 reads SGHVS; CDR2 reads FQNEAQ. CDR3 length: 16 residues. The CDR3 is CASSQNRQGPKTEAFF. The CDR3 region has the DNA TGTGCCAGCAGCCAGAACCGACAGGGGCCTAAGACTGAAGCTTTCTTT.

With regard to this clonotype: The junction and the germline gene differ at one end; a read error may be behind it. The chain has TRBV5-1 and TRBJ2-7, with TRBD1 matching over 8 bases. Germline lookup yields CDR1 SGHRS and CDR2 YFSETQ. The CDR3 covers 10 residues. CDR3 sequence (DNA): TGCGCCAGCAGCGTGTGGACAGGGAGATTC. This encodes CASSVWTGRF. Supplemented by reference TRBV5-1 and TRBJ2-7, the full variable domain reads KAGVTQTPRYLIKTRGQQVTLSCSPISGHRSVSWYQQTPGQGLQFLFEYFSETQRNKGNFPGRFSGRQFSNSRSEMNVSTLELGDSALYLCASSVWTGRFGPGTRLTVT.

The CDR3 here is CASSRKENYGYTF. The CDR3 region has the DNA TGTGCCAGCAGCCGAAAGGAGAACTATGGCTACACCTTC. The chain joins TRBV6-5 to TRBJ1-2; D not certain. This CDR3 has 13 amino acids. Germline V CDR1 and CDR2: MNHEY, SVGAGI. Between the trimmed V and J ends, which lost 6 bases and 2 bases, there was a span of 10 bases.

This rearrangement joins TRBV20-1 to TRBJ2-1, with 10 bases that match TRBD1. Germline V gene data show CDR1 as DFQATT and CDR2 as SNEGSKA (reference sequence). The CDR3 consists of 16 residues. Trimming at V came to 2 bases and at J to 4 bases, leaving 8 bases not matched to a gene. In DNA, the CDR3 is TGCAGTGCTAGACCGCCGGGACAGGGGATATACAATGAGCAGTTCTTC. Encoded protein: CSARPPGQGIYNEQFF.

This clonotype was seen a handful of times. The chain joins TRBV7-2 to TRBJ2-5, with D perhaps TRBD1 or TRBD2 (5 bases each). The CDR3 totals 14 residues. Trimming removed 5 bases from V and 2 bases from J, with 12 bases in between. Germline V gene sequence: CDR1 SGHTA, CDR2 FQGNSA. The CDR3 loop reads CASSRGWGQETQYF. CDR3 DNA sequence: TGTGCCAGCAGCCGAGGATGGGGGCAAGAGACCCAGTACTTC.

The gene calls are TRBV12-3 or TRBV12-4 and TRBJ1-4; the D is unclear. This CDR3 comprises 15 residues. V lost 3 bases, J lost 6 bases, and 14 bases lay in between. CDR3 DNA sequence: TGTGCCAGCAGTTTTTCAACTGCGAGTGATGAAAAACTGTTTTTT. It codes for CASSFSTASDEKLFF.

The rearrangement joins TRBV20-1 to TRBJ1-1; D is undetermined. This CDR3 contains 12 residues. V gave up 6 bases and J gave up 1 base, with 9 bases separating them. The germline V gene encodes CDR1 DFQATT and CDR2 SNEGSKA (reference sequence). The CDR3 sequence is CSANLGNTEAFF. CDR3 DNA: TGCAGTGCGAACCTTGGGAACACTGAAGCTTTCTTT.

This clonotype came up a few times. V is TRBV6-1 and J is TRBJ1-1, with D uncertain. Germline-derived CDR1 and CDR2 are MNHNS and SASEGT. The CDR3 has 16 residues. Trimming shortened V by 2 bases and J by 0 bases, and 13 bases separated the two germline ends. The CDR3 DNA reads TGTGCCAGCAGTGAATTTGGCCTAAGGGTGAACACTGAAGCTTTCTTT. Amino acids: CASSEFGLRVNTEAFF.

In its sample, this clonotype was seen many times. The chain joins TRBV15 to TRBJ2-3, with D possibly being TRBD2 (5 bases). This CDR3 is 15 amino acids long. In germline, CDR1 is LNHNV, CDR2 YYDKDF (reference sequence). Trimming stripped 3 bases from V and 2 bases from J, with 12 bases between. As DNA, the CDR3 is TGTGCCACCAGCAGCCCACGGGATGCCACAGATACGCAGTATTTT. Protein sequence: CATSSPRDATDTQYF. Drawing the rest from reference TRBV15 and TRBJ2-3, the complete variable domain is DAMVIQNPRYQVTQFGKPVTLSCSQTLNHNVMYWYQQKSSQAPKLLFHYYDKDFNNEADTPDNFQSRRPNTSFCFLDIRSPGLGDTAMYLCATSSPRDATDTQYFGPGTRLTVL.

The rearrangement links TRBV6-5 to TRBJ1-6; D may be TRBD1 (5 bases). The CDR3 is 12 amino acids. The V and J ends lost 8 bases and 4 bases respectively, with 6 bases between them. Looked up from germline, CDR1 is MNHEY and CDR2 is SVGAGI. CDR3 protein: CASGGYNSPLHF. The CDR3, as DNA: TGTGCCAGCGGGGGTTATAATTCACCCCTCCACTTT.

This clonotype showed up just a few times. The V call is TRBV29-1, the J call TRBJ2-2; D not certain. Germline V gene lookup returns CDR1 SQVTM and CDR2 ANQGSEA. Trimming stripped 4 bases from V and 4 bases from J, with 7 bases between. The CDR3 is made up of 12 amino acids. The chain's CDR3 is CSVGVITGELFF. The CDR3 bases are TGCAGCGTTGGAGTAATCACCGGGGAGCTGTTTTTT.

This clonotype occurred a few times. This chain connects TRBV24-1 to TRBJ2-2; 10 bases match TRBD1. The CDR3 runs 23 residues. V lost 5 bases to trimming and J lost 2 bases; unmatched junction nucleotides: 25. From germline, CDR1 is KGHDR and CDR2 SFDVKD. CDR3 nucleotides: TGTGCCACCAGTGTCCCCCAGGGCGGTGACAGGGGGCTAACAAGGTTTAACACCGGGGAGCTGTTTTTT. Its protein is CATSVPQGGDRGLTRFNTGELFF.

The chain uses TRBV11-2 and TRBJ2-5; D is possibly TRBD1 or TRBD2 (5 bases each). The V gene lost 8 bases and the J gene lost 3 bases, with 16 bases spanning the gap. Germline V gene sequence: CDR1 SGHAT, CDR2 FQNNGV. The CDR3 runs to 14 residues. CDR3 DNA sequence: TGTGCCAGCGGGTCCGGGACGAAAAAAGAGACCCAGTACTTC. This gives the protein CASGSGTKKETQYF.